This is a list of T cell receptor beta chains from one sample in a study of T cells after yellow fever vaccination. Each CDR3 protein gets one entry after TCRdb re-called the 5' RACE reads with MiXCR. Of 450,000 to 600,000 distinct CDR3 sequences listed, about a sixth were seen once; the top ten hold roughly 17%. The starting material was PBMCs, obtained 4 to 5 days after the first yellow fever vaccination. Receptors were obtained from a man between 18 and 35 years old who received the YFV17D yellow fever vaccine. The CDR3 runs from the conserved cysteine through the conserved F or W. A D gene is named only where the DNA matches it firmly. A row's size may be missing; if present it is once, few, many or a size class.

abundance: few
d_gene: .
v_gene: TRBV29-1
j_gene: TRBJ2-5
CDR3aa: CSVVEFVGTQYF
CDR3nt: TGCAGCGTTGTTGAGTTTGTGGGGACCCAGTACTTC

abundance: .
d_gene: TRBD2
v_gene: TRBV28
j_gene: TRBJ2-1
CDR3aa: CASVIGGTHNEQFF
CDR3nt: TGTGCCAGCGTTATCGGGGGGACCCACAATGAGCAGTTCTTC

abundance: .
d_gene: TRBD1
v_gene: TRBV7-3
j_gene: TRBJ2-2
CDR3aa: CASSSTGGESGELFF
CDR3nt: TGTGCCAGCAGCTCCACAGGGGGAGAGTCAGGGGAGCTGTTTTTT

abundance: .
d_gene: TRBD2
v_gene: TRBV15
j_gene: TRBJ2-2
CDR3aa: CATRASLAGNTGELFF
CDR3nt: TGTGCCACCAGAGCCTCGCTAGCGGGGAACACCGGGGAGCTGTTTTTT

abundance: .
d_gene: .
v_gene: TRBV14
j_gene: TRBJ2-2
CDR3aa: CASSQLRTGELFF
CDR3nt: TGTGCCAGCAGCCAGCTGAGGACCGGGGAGCTGTTTTTT

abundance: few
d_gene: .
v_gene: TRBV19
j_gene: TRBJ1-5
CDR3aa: CASSTFYQPQHF
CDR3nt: TGTGCCAGTAGTACTTTCTATCAGCCCCAGCATTTT

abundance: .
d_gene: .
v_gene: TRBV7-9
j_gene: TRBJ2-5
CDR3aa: CASRGKLGQTQYF
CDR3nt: TGTGCCAGCAGGGGAAAACTAGGGCAGACCCAGTACTTC

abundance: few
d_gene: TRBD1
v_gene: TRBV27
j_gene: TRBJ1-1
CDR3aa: CASSLDRGYAEAFF
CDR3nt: TGTGCCAGCAGTTTAGACAGGGGCTACGCTGAAGCTTTCTTT

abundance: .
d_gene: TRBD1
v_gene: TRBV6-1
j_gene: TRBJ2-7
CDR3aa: CASSRGQGRSYEQYF
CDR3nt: TGTGCCAGCAGTCGAGGACAGGGACGTTCCTACGAGCAGTACTTC

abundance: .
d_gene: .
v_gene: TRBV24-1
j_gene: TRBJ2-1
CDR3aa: CATSDAQGREQFF
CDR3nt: TGTGCCACCAGTGATGCCCAGGGGCGTGAGCAGTTCTTC

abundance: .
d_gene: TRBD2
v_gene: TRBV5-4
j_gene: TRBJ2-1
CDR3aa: CASSLGLAGAPYEQFF
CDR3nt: TGTGCCAGCAGCTTGGGGCTAGCGGGGGCCCCTTATGAGCAGTTCTTC

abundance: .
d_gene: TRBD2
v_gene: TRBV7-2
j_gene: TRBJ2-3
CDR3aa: CASSPPRGLAVADTQYF
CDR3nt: TGTGCCAGCAGCCCCCCCCGTGGACTAGCGGTTGCAGATACGCAGTATTTT

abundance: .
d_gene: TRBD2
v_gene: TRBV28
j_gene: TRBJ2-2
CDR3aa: CASKGSVAGANTGELFF
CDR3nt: TGTGCCAGCAAGGGGTCCGTAGCGGGGGCTAACACCGGGGAGCTGTTTTTT

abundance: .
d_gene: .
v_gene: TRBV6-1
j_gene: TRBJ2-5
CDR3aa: CASSETAVQETQYF
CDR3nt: TGTGCCAGCAGTGAAACCGCAGTTCAAGAGACCCAGTACTTC

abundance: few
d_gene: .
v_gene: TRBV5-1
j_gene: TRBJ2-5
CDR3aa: CASSFVGTGGGETQYF
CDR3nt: TGCGCCAGCAGCTTCGTCGGCACCGGGGGTGGGGAGACCCAGTACTTC

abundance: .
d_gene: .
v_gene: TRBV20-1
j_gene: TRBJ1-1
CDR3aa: CSARDFQGGNTEAFF
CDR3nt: TGCAGTGCTAGAGATTTCCAGGGCGGCAACACTGAAGCTTTCTTT

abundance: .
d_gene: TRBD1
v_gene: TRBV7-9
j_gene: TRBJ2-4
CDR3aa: CASSIQGTIQYF
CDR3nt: TGTGCCAGCAGCATACAGGGGACCATTCAGTACTTC

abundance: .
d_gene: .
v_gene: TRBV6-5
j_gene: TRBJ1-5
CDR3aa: CASSFRRGETWAQPQHF
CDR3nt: TGTGCCAGCAGTTTTAGGAGGGGTGAAACCTGGGCGCAGCCCCAGCATTTT

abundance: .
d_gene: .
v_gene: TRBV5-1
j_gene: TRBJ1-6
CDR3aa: CASRFREDSPLHF
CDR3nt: TGCGCCAGCAGATTCAGGGAGGATTCACCCCTCCACTTT

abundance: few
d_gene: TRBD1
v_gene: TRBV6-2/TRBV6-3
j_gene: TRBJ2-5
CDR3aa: CASRPGQGSETQYF
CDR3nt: TGTGCCAGCAGGCCGGGACAGGGGAGTGAGACCCAGTACTTC

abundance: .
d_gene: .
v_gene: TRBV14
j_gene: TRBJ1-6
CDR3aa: CASSLVYNSPLHF
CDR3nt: TGTGCCAGCAGCCTTGTATATAATTCACCCCTCCACTTT

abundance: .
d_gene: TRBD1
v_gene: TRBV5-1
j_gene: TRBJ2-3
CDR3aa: CASSQRQGRGTDTQYF
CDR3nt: TGCGCCAGCAGCCAGAGACAGGGTCGGGGCACAGATACGCAGTATTTT

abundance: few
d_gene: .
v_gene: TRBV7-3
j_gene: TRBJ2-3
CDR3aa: CASSLSHSADTQYF
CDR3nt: TGTGCCAGCAGCTTATCTCACTCTGCGGATACGCAGTATTTT

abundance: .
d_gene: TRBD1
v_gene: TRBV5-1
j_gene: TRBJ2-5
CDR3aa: CASSLGTGDRETQYF
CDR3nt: TGCGCCAGCAGCTTAGGGACAGGGGATCGAGAGACCCAGTACTTC

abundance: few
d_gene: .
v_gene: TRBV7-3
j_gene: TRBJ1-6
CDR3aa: CASSLDGRRILHF
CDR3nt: TGTGCCAGCAGCTTAGACGGTCGAAGGATTCTCCACTTT

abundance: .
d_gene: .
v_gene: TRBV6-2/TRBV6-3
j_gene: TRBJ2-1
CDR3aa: CASSYRGGFFF
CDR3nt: TGTGCCAGCAGTTACCGCGGGGGCTTCTTCTTC

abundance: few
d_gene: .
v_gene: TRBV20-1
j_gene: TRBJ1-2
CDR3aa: CSAPGSNYGYTF
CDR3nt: TGCAGTGCCCCCGGGTCGAACTATGGCTACACCTTC

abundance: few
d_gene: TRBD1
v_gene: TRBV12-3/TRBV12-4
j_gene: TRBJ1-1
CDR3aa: CASSLPGTGGSEAFF
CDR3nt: TGTGCCAGCAGTCTCCCGGGGACAGGGGGTTCCGAAGCTTTCTTT

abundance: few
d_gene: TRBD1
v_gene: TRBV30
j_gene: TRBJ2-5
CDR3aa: CAWSGGTQETQYF
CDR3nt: TGTGCCTGGTCAGGGGGTACCCAAGAGACCCAGTACTTC

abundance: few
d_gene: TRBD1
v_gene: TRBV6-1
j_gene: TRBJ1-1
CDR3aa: CASSDQTGVTEAFF
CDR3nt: TGTGCCAGCAGTGACCAGACAGGGGTCACTGAAGCTTTCTTT

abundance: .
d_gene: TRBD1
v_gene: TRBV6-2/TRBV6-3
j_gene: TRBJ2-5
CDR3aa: CASSYFEGAEETQYF
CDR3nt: TGTGCCAGCAGTTACTTCGAGGGGGCGGAGGAGACCCAGTACTTC

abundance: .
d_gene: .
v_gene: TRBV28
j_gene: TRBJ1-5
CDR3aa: CASSFGRVSQPQHF
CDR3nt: TGTGCCAGCAGTTTTGGTCGGGTATCTCAGCCCCAGCATTTT

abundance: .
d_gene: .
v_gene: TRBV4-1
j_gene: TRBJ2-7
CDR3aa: CASSQESPGLNRVYEQYF
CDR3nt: TGCGCCAGCAGCCAAGAAAGTCCGGGGCTGAACAGGGTGTACGAGCAGTACTTC

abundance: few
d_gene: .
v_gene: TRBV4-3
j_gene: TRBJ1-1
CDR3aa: CASSQADGEAFF
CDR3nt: TGCGCCAGCAGCCAAGCGGATGGTGAAGCTTTCTTT

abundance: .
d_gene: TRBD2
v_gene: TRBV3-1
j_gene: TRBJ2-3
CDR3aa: CASSLQRGLGDTQYF
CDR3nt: TGTGCCAGCAGCCTTCAGCGGGGGCTGGGAGATACGCAGTATTTT

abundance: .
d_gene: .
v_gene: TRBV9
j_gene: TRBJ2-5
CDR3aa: CASSVSGRGETQYF
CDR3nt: TGTGCCAGCAGCGTCTCTGGCAGGGGAGAGACCCAGTACTTC

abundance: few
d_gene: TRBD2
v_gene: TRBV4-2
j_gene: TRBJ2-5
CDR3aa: CASSQAGQRGGLETQYF
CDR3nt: TGTGCCAGCAGCCAAGCCGGTCAGCGGGGGGGCCTCGAGACCCAGTACTTC